The rows below give T cell receptor beta chains drawn from one sample of a study of cytomegalovirus exposure and HLA in healthy donors. Only in-frame clones appear in the TCRdb table, and some are missing; sequencing was by immunoSEQ multiplex PCR. The table shows approximately 72,000 clones, with about 72% occurring only once. The sample comprised PBMCs. These receptors all come from a man aged 35 to 55 in good health and CMV-seropositive. Each CDR3 is given with its conserved first and last residue. D genes are given only for firm matches. Rows give clone size only sometimes, using once, few, many, or a class for an expanded clone.

d_call: TRBD1; clone_size: .; j_call: TRBJ1-1; v_call: TRBV7-3; cdr3_nt: TGTGCCAGCAGCTTACAGGGGGGGAACACTGAAGCTTTCTTT; cdr3_aa: CASSLQGGNTEAFF
d_call: TRBD2; clone_size: .; j_call: TRBJ2-1; v_call: TRBV7-9; cdr3_nt: TGTGCCAGCAGCTTAGTGGGGACTAGTGCCGATGAGCAGTTCTTC; cdr3_aa: CASSLVGTSADEQFF
d_call: .; clone_size: few; j_call: TRBJ1-5; v_call: TRBV7-8; cdr3_nt: TGTGCCAGCAGCTTTTTGTCCAGGTATAGCAATCAGCCCCAGCATTTT; cdr3_aa: CASSFLSRYSNQPQHF
d_call: TRBD1; clone_size: .; j_call: TRBJ2-3; v_call: TRBV6-6; cdr3_nt: TGTGCCAGCCAGGGGACAGGGCCTTTCGATACGCAGTATTTT; cdr3_aa: CASQGTGPFDTQYF
d_call: TRBD2; clone_size: .; j_call: TRBJ2-2; v_call: TRBV7-9; cdr3_nt: TGTGCCAGCAGCCTGAACTCGCGGGGGGGCCTCGGGGAGCTGTTTTTT; cdr3_aa: CASSLNSRGGLGELFF
d_call: .; clone_size: once; j_call: TRBJ1-1; v_call: TRBV11-3; cdr3_nt: TGTGCCAGCACCCTACCGGGGATCACTGAAGCTTTCTTT; cdr3_aa: CASTLPGITEAFF
d_call: .; clone_size: .; j_call: TRBJ1-2; v_call: TRBV14; cdr3_nt: TGTGCCAGCAGCCAAGCAGGGATGCCCTATGGCTACACCTTC; cdr3_aa: CASSQAGMPYGYTF
d_call: .; clone_size: .; j_call: TRBJ1-1; v_call: TRBV19; cdr3_nt: TGTGCCAGTAGTAACGGGTTGGAAGCTTTCTTT; cdr3_aa: CASSNGLEAFF
d_call: .; clone_size: .; j_call: TRBJ2-5; v_call: TRBV5-6; cdr3_nt: TGTGCCAGCAGCTTTAGGGGGACCCAGTACTTC; cdr3_aa: CASSFRGTQYF
d_call: .; clone_size: .; j_call: TRBJ1-2; v_call: TRBV5-4; cdr3_nt: TGTGCCAGCAGCTTGGAGCAGGGGACGGAGTCTAATGGCTACACCTTC; cdr3_aa: CASSLEQGTESNGYTF
d_call: .; clone_size: .; j_call: TRBJ2-3; v_call: TRBV7-9; cdr3_nt: TGTGCCAGCAGCTTAACGTATGGGGCGGGGACGCAGTATTTT; cdr3_aa: CASSLTYGAGTQYF
d_call: TRBD1; clone_size: .; j_call: TRBJ2-7; v_call: TRBV6-1; cdr3_nt: TGTGCCAGCAGTGTCGGGACAGTCTCCTACGAGCAGTACTTC; cdr3_aa: CASSVGTVSYEQYF
d_call: TRBD1; clone_size: .; j_call: TRBJ2-1; v_call: TRBV28; cdr3_nt: TGTGCCAGCAGCCGTACAGGGGGGACCTACAATGAGCAGTTCTTC; cdr3_aa: CASSRTGGTYNEQFF
d_call: TRBD1; clone_size: few; j_call: TRBJ1-4; v_call: TRBV2; cdr3_nt: TGTGCCAGCAGTGAAGCGCAGGGGGCTAATGAAAAACTGTTTTTT; cdr3_aa: CASSEAQGANEKLFF
d_call: .; clone_size: .; j_call: TRBJ2-3; v_call: TRBV6-4; cdr3_nt: TGTGCCAGCAGTCCCCAGGGAGGAGATACGCAGTATTTT; cdr3_aa: CASSPQGGDTQYF
d_call: .; clone_size: .; j_call: TRBJ2-7; v_call: TRBV4-1; cdr3_nt: TGCGCCAGCAGCCAGGCTAGGAACGGCGAGCAGTACTTC; cdr3_aa: CASSQARNGEQYF
d_call: .; clone_size: few; j_call: TRBJ1-2; v_call: TRBV9; cdr3_nt: TGTGCCAGCAGTCTAGCGGGGCTTAACTATGGCTACACCTTC; cdr3_aa: CASSLAGLNYGYTF
d_call: TRBD1; clone_size: .; j_call: TRBJ1-2; v_call: TRBV5-6; cdr3_nt: TGTGCCAGCAGAATGGGACAGGGATATGGCTACACCTTC; cdr3_aa: CASRMGQGYGYTF
d_call: .; clone_size: .; j_call: TRBJ2-7; v_call: TRBV7-2; cdr3_nt: TGTGCCAGCAGCCTCTTCTACGAGCAGTACTTC; cdr3_aa: CASSLFYEQYF
d_call: .; clone_size: .; j_call: TRBJ1-6; v_call: TRBV9; cdr3_nt: TGTGCCAGCAGCTCCACAGGGAATTCACCCCTCCACTTT; cdr3_aa: CASSSTGNSPLHF
d_call: .; clone_size: .; j_call: TRBJ2-7; v_call: TRBV30; cdr3_nt: TGTGCCTGGAGTGTAGGCAGGACCTACGAGCAGTACTTC; cdr3_aa: CAWSVGRTYEQYF
d_call: .; clone_size: .; j_call: TRBJ2-2; v_call: TRBV4-1; cdr3_nt: TGCGCCAGCAGCCAAGAAGGAGGGACCAACACCGGGGAGCTGTTTTTT; cdr3_aa: CASSQEGGTNTGELFF
d_call: .; clone_size: .; j_call: TRBJ2-7; v_call: TRBV6-5; cdr3_nt: TGTGCCAGCAGGGGACTGTACGGCTACGAGCAGTACTTC; cdr3_aa: CASRGLYGYEQYF
d_call: .; clone_size: .; j_call: TRBJ2-1; v_call: TRBV29-1; cdr3_nt: TGCAGCGTCGGTGACAATGAGCAGTTCTTC; cdr3_aa: CSVGDNEQFF
d_call: TRBD2; clone_size: once; j_call: TRBJ2-1; v_call: TRBV4-3; cdr3_nt: TGCGCCAGCAGCCAAGATTGGGGACTAGCGGATGAGCAGTTCTTC; cdr3_aa: CASSQDWGLADEQFF
d_call: TRBD1; clone_size: .; j_call: TRBJ2-7; v_call: TRBV5-1; cdr3_nt: TGCGCCAGTAGAACAGGGGGCGCAGGGGCCTACGAGCAGTACTTC; cdr3_aa: CASRTGGAGAYEQYF
d_call: .; clone_size: .; j_call: TRBJ2-7; v_call: TRBV6-6; cdr3_nt: TGTGCCAGCAGTTTGGGCCTCTCCTACGAGCAGTACTTC; cdr3_aa: CASSLGLSYEQYF
d_call: TRBD1; clone_size: .; j_call: TRBJ2-1; v_call: TRBV30; cdr3_nt: TGCGCCTGGAGTGTACGAGGACAGGGATACCGTGAGCAGTTCTTC; cdr3_aa: CAWSVRGQGYREQFF
d_call: .; clone_size: few; j_call: TRBJ1-1; v_call: TRBV11-2; cdr3_nt: TGTGCCAGCAGCTTAGGAGTGAACACTGAAGCTTTCTTT; cdr3_aa: CASSLGVNTEAFF
d_call: .; clone_size: .; j_call: TRBJ2-7; v_call: TRBV6-1; cdr3_nt: TGTGCCAGCAGTGCCGGACAGACCGACCCGACCTCCTACGAGCAGTACTTC; cdr3_aa: CASSAGQTDPTSYEQYF
d_call: .; clone_size: .; j_call: TRBJ2-5; v_call: TRBV11-2; cdr3_nt: TGTGCCAGCAGCTCGTACCAAGAGACCCAGTACTTC; cdr3_aa: CASSSYQETQYF
d_call: .; clone_size: .; j_call: TRBJ1-4; v_call: TRBV30; cdr3_nt: TGTGCCTGGGACTACAGCAATAATGAAAAACTGTTTTTT; cdr3_aa: CAWDYSNNEKLFF
d_call: .; clone_size: .; j_call: TRBJ1-2; v_call: TRBV16; cdr3_nt: TGTGCCAGCAGCTCAACGAGGCCTGTTAACTATGGCTACACCTTC; cdr3_aa: CASSSTRPVNYGYTF
d_call: TRBD2; clone_size: once; j_call: TRBJ2-3; v_call: TRBV19; cdr3_nt: TGTGCCAGTAGTAGGACGCTAGCGGGGGGTGATACGCAGTATTTT; cdr3_aa: CASSRTLAGGDTQYF
d_call: .; clone_size: .; j_call: TRBJ1-6; v_call: TRBV7-9; cdr3_nt: TGTGCCAGCAGCTTAGAAGGGGTCAAGAGTTCACCCCTCCACTTT; cdr3_aa: CASSLEGVKSSPLHF
d_call: TRBD1; clone_size: .; j_call: TRBJ1-2; v_call: TRBV2; cdr3_nt: TGTGCCAGCAGTGACCGACAGGGGGGGCATGGCTACACCTTC; cdr3_aa: CASSDRQGGHGYTF
d_call: .; clone_size: .; j_call: TRBJ1-1; v_call: TRBV7-2; cdr3_nt: TGTGCCAGCAGCGAGGACAGTCTGAACACTGAAGCTTTCTTT; cdr3_aa: CASSEDSLNTEAFF
d_call: .; clone_size: .; j_call: TRBJ2-1; v_call: TRBV5-1; cdr3_nt: TGCGCCAGCAGCGCGGAGGGTTTGAATGAGCAGTTCTTC; cdr3_aa: CASSAEGLNEQFF
d_call: .; clone_size: .; j_call: TRBJ1-3; v_call: TRBV30; cdr3_nt: TGTGCCTGTACAGGCTGGAGCGGAAACACCATATATTTT; cdr3_aa: CACTGWSGNTIYF